Sequencing of this T cell receptor (beta chain) was carried out in a study of blood T cell repertoires in COVID-19. The V and J ends lost 5 bases and 6 bases, in that order; junction bases with no gene match: 10. The CDR3 has 16 residues. CDR1 and CDR2 (germline): SGHVS, FNYEAQ. Data came from immunoSEQ multiplex PCR; TCRdb stores just in-frame clones and leaves some out. The sample has approximately 250,000 clones; about 87% are singletons. Sample: peripheral blood. This chain connects TRBV7-6 to TRBJ2-1; 10 positions match TRBD2. This TCR derives from a human donor in a cohort sampled during active COVID-19. CDR3 amino acids: CASSHAGGLAANEQFF. CDR3 in DNA: TGTGCCAGCAGCCATGCCGGAGGACTAGCGGCCAATGAGCAGTTCTTC.